Listed below are T cell receptor beta chains from one sample, sequenced in a study of T-cell reconstitution after alpha-beta-depleted transplantation in children. TCRdb reprocessed the PCR reads with MiXCR, giving one entry per CDR3 protein. The sample records about 600,000 distinct CDR3 sequences, 8% to 11% being singletons. The material sequenced was PBMCs from the stem cell graft donor, taken from the stem cell graft. Every receptor here comes from a human donor who donated a stem cell graft to a child with acute myeloid leukemia. The CDR3 runs from the conserved cysteine through the conserved F or W.

v_gene,CDR3aa
TRBV20-1,CSAVASGVSYEQYF
TRBV10-3,CAISASGEGWEQYF
TRBV7-8,CASRPEGVPYEQYF
TRBV20-1,CSAGPGTGDSSPLHF
TRBV20-1,CSARPPVEDTQYF
TRBV3-1,CASSHFQETQYF
TRBV30,CAGGSSEEQYF
TRBV7-3,CASSGTSGGNEQFF
TRBV6-2/TRBV6-3,CATLAGEYNEQFF
TRBV7-2,CASSLGRGTSSYNEQFF
TRBV6-2/TRBV6-3,CASRRAGTEYEQYF
TRBV29-1,CSVEDPTQGIRKTQYF
TRBV6-5,CASSYSEAGLMPGYNEQFF
TRBV29-1,CSVDGERTDTQYF
TRBV18,CASSPPNRGMNTEAFF
TRBV7-2,CASSSDRGGQPQHF
TRBV20-1,CSARLTAGGPPRKETQYF
TRBV29-1,CSVTGTTLSGANVLTF
TRBV5-4,CASSSKYRDRVISGNTIYF
TRBV29-1,CSVAGKPNTEAFF
TRBV20-1,CSSGLAGANYEQYF
TRBV7-9,CASSLAGTGGAGEQFF
TRBV5-1,CAIESNSLLQETQYF
TRBV20-1,CSARDMQGDAYEQYF
TRBV5-1,CASSLGDRRGKNIQYF